The 24 T cell receptor beta chains reported below all come from one sample, sequenced in a study of control samples from healthy donors and cancer patients. The table came from immunoSEQ multiplex PCR; TCRdb's copy has only in-frame clones and leaves some out. The sample holds fewer than 85,000 clones, roughly 92% seen once. The sequenced sample consisted of blood. The source of these receptors is a woman aged 60 to 75 in good health.

In DNA, the CDR3 is TGTGCCAGCAGTTTCGCTCAGAGCGGCTACACCTTC. It specifies CASSFAQSGYTF. V gene TRBV28 combines with J gene TRBJ1-2; D call uncertain. V was cut by 3 bases and J by 8 bases, with 10 bases left in between. The germline gives CDR1 MDHEN, CDR2 SYDVKM. This CDR3 comprises 12 residues.

The rearrangement uses TRBV19 and TRBJ2-1, with TRBD2 matching over 8 bases. The CDR3 is made up of 13 amino acids. The germline V gene encodes CDR1 LNHDA and CDR2 SQIVND (reference sequence). Germline trimming cut 4 bases from V and 4 bases from J; bases unmatched to any gene: 0. Here the CDR3 reads CASSTSGYNEQFF. For the CDR3, the DNA is TGTGCCAGTAGTACTAGCGGGTACAATGAGCAGTTCTTC.

This chain's CDR3 is CASSFRDYSREQFF. The CDR3 bases are TGCGCCAGCAGCTTCCGGGACTACTCCCGGGAGCAGTTCTTC. The V and J genes are TRBV5-1 and TRBJ2-1; 7 nucleotides agree with TRBD2. This CDR3 spans 14 amino acids. Germline CDR1 reads SGHRS; CDR2 reads YFSETQ. The ends lost 2 bases at V and 10 bases at J; junction bases unmatched: 9.

The chain combines TRBV7-9 with TRBJ2-5; tentative D call: TRBD2 (6 bases). Germline V lookup: CDR1 SEHNR, CDR2 FQNEAQ (reference sequence). Trimming removed 8 bases at V and 5 bases at J, with 18 bases between. The CDR3 loop spans 14 amino acids. The CDR3 loop is CASSLAGSGETQYF. In DNA, the CDR3 is TGTGCCAGCTCGTTGGCGGGGTCGGGGGAGACCCAGTACTTC.

V and J are TRBV6-2 or TRBV6-3 and TRBJ2-1; D remains unclear. This CDR3 region has 10 residues. V was cut by 4 bases and J by 9 bases, with 4 bases left in between. Germline assignment: CDR1 MNHEY and CDR2 SVGEGT. The CDR3 nucleotides read TGTGCCAGCAGTTGGCCTGAGCAGTTCTTC. It encodes CASSWPEQFF.

The V and J genes are TRBV14 and TRBJ1-1, with 10 bases identical to TRBD1. Trimming cost V 2 bases and J 10 bases; bases outside gene matches: 10. Germline CDR1 is SGHDN and CDR2 is FVKESK. This CDR3 has 15 amino acids. This CDR3 is CASSQTGTGAIGAFF. As DNA, the CDR3 is TGTGCCAGCAGCCAAACCGGGACAGGGGCTATTGGAGCTTTCTTT.

The V and J genes are TRBV6-5 and TRBJ2-3; D is perhaps TRBD2 (6 bases). The CDR3 has 15 residues. V was clipped by 2 bases and J by 4 bases, with 13 bases between them. The germline CDR1 and CDR2 sequences are MNHEY and SVGAGI. The CDR3 bases are TGTGCCAGCAGTTACCCGGGAGCAAGTGCAGATACGCAGTATTTT. It is translated as CASSYPGASADTQYF.

This sequence joins TRBV19 and TRBJ2-1, with 8 bases that match TRBD1. The ends lost 3 bases at V and 5 bases at J; junction bases unmatched: 9. Germline assignment: CDR1 LNHDA and CDR2 SQIVND (reference sequence). This CDR3 is 16 amino acids long. The CDR3 is CASSMGQGAGNNEQFF. The CDR3 DNA is TGTGCCAGTAGTATGGGCCAGGGGGCAGGCAACAATGAGCAGTTCTTC.

The chain is built from TRBV10-2 and TRBJ1-5; D is possibly TRBD1 (6 bases). There are 13 residues in the CDR3. CDR1 and CDR2 from the germline V gene are WSHSY and SAAADI. V shed 4 bases and J shed 4 bases, with 8 bases lying between them. The CDR3: CASSGGLNQPQHF. CDR3 nucleotides: TGCGCCAGCAGTGGGGGGCTGAATCAGCCCCAGCATTTT.

The chain employs TRBV11-2 and TRBJ1-3; no reliable D call. Germline lookup yields CDR1 SGHAT and CDR2 FQNNGV. The CDR3 is 15 amino acids. V dropped 3 bases and J dropped 0 bases, with 9 bases sitting between them. The DNA for the CDR3 is TGTGCCAGCAGCTTGGGCAGGAGCTCTGGAAACACCATATATTTT. This codes for CASSLGRSSGNTIYF.

The chain links TRBV5-1 to TRBJ2-1; 9 bases are shared with TRBD2. The V and J ends lost 4 bases and 2 bases, in that order; junction bases with no gene match: 4. The CDR3 has 15 amino acids. Germline-derived CDR1 and CDR2 are SGHRS and YFSETQ. The CDR3 region is CASSEGGRAYNEQFF. As DNA, the CDR3 is TGCGCCAGCAGCGAAGGCGGGAGGGCCTACAATGAGCAGTTCTTC.

This chain links TRBV27 with TRBJ2-5, with 12 bases matching TRBD2. The CDR3 length is 13 residues. Per the germline V gene, CDR1 is MNHEY and CDR2 is SMNVEV (reference sequence). V gave up 6 bases and J gave up 5 bases; unmatched junction bases: 1. The CDR3: CASRTSGSETQYF. CDR3 DNA: TGTGCCAGCAGGACTAGCGGGAGTGAGACCCAGTACTTC.

J is TRBJ2-3 and V is TRBV5-3, with TRBD2 matching 9 bases. TRBV5-3 is an open reading frame whose function is uncertain. V trimming: 1 base; J trimming: 6 bases; junction bases outside the gene matches: 3. The CDR3 is made up of 14 amino acids. In DNA, the CDR3 is TGTGCCAGAAGCTTGCTAGCGGGAAAGGATACGCAGTATTTT. Its translation is CARSLLAGKDTQYF.

This chain joins TRBV7-9 and TRBJ1-4; D not resolved. The CDR3 is 12 amino acids. Germline V gives CDR1 SEHNR, CDR2 FQNEAQ (reference sequence). V lost 2 bases to trimming and J lost 7 bases, with 5 bases between them. This CDR3 reads CASSLSGEKLFF. The CDR3 DNA sequence: TGTGCCAGCAGCTTATCCGGTGAAAAACTGTTTTTT.

This clone was recorded once. This chain connects TRBV9 to TRBJ1-5; D gene unclear. This CDR3 contains 14 residues. V was trimmed by 3 bases and J by 7 bases, leaving 14 bases between them. Germline V CDR1 and CDR2: SGDLS, YYNGEE. In DNA form, the CDR3 reads TGTGCCAGCAGCGCATCCTTCATAAACCAGCCCCAGCATTTT. Amino acids: CASSASFINQPQHF. Full variable domain (rest looked up from reference TRBV9 and TRBJ1-5): DSGVTQTPKHLITATGQRVTLRCSPRSGDLSVYWYQQSLDQGLQFLIQYYNGEERAKGNILERFSAQQFPDLHSELNLSSLELGDSALYFCASSASFINQPQHFGDGTRLSIL.

The CDR3 DNA reads as TGTGCCAGCACCGAGACAGGGTATAGCAATCAGCCCCAGCATTTT. Translation gives CASTETGYSNQPQHF. The chain carries TRBV21-1 and TRBJ1-5; the table's D call, TRBD1, was not checked against the DNA. TRBV21-1 is a recognized pseudogene. The CDR3 runs to 15 residues.

CDR3 protein: CASSRQGVSTSPLHF. The CDR3 DNA follows: TGTGCCAGCAGTCGTCAGGGGGTTAGTACTTCACCCCTCCACTTT. V usage is TRBV6-5 and J usage is TRBJ1-6; TRBD1 matches 7 bases. V was pared by 5 bases and J by 9 bases, with 10 bases of the junction left unmatched. Germline CDR1 reads MNHEY; CDR2 reads SVGAGI. The CDR3 runs to 15 residues.

The V call is TRBV14, the J call TRBJ2-3; 10 nucleotides align to TRBD2. The CDR3 sequence is 15 residues long. V shed 4 bases and J 6 bases; nucleotides not matched to a gene: 7. CDR1 is SGHDN, CDR2 FVKESK, per germline. CDR3 in DNA: TGTGCCAGCAGCCGACTAGCGGGTCTTTTGGATACGCAGTATTTT. It is translated as CASSRLAGLLDTQYF.

The V call is TRBV5-1, the J call TRBJ2-3; D is possibly TRBD1 (6 bases). This CDR3 spans 16 amino acids. CDR1 SGHRS and CDR2 YFSETQ come from the germline V gene. Trimming shortened V by 0 bases and J by 2 bases, and 13 bases separated the two germline ends. The CDR3 DNA reads as TGCGCCAGCAGCTTGGTGGCAGGGGAGTTCACAGATACGCAGTATTTT. Translated: CASSLVAGEFTDTQYF.

This chain uses TRBV29-1 with TRBJ2-1; a possible D gene is TRBD1 (6 bases). Germline CDR1 reads SQVTM; CDR2 reads ANQGSEA. This CDR3 contains 13 residues. The V end was cut by 3 bases, the J end by 6 bases, with 12 bases between. CDR3 region: CSVEDSQVNEQFF. The CDR3 DNA follows: TGCAGCGTTGAGGACAGTCAGGTCAATGAGCAGTTCTTC.

The CDR3 loop is CSVVILGTGYTF. Written as DNA, the CDR3 is TGCAGCGTTGTGATTCTAGGGACGGGCTACACCTTC. The genes are TRBV29-1 and TRBJ1-2, with D perhaps TRBD1 (5 bases). This CDR3 contains 12 residues. Trimming pared 4 bases from V and 8 bases from J, leaving 14 bases between. Germline V gives CDR1 SQVTM, CDR2 ANQGSEA.

The chain combines TRBV7-9 with TRBJ2-5; perhaps TRBD1 as D (6 bases). Germline V CDR1 and CDR2: SEHNR, FQNEAQ (reference sequence). Trimming pared 7 bases from V and 5 bases from J, leaving 23 bases between. The CDR3 runs to 16 residues. CDR3 sequence reads: CASIPSATGSWETQYF. CDR3 nucleotides: TGTGCCAGCATTCCCTCGGCTACAGGGTCGTGGGAGACCCAGTACTTC.

This chain connects TRBV10-3 to TRBJ1-5, with a tentative D call TRBD1 (5 bases). Germline lookup yields CDR1 ENHRY and CDR2 SYGVKD. This CDR3 is 13 amino acids long. Deletions cut 5 bases from V and 8 bases from J, with 13 bases between. In DNA form, the CDR3 reads TGTGCCATCAGTACTACAGGTTCTGAGCCCCAGCATTTT. This translates into CAISTTGSEPQHF.

This rearrangement joins TRBV5-1 to TRBJ2-1; the D gene is possibly TRBD2 (6 bases). Trimming cost V 4 bases and J 9 bases, with 23 bases left between them. The CDR3 is 16 residues long. CDR1 and CDR2 from the germline V gene are SGHRS and YFSETQ. The CDR3 protein is CASSLGGSRIQSEQFF. The CDR3 DNA follows: TGCGCCAGCAGCCTCGGGGGTAGCCGGATACAGAGTGAGCAGTTCTTC.